Sequencing of this T cell receptor (beta chain) was carried out in a study of shared clonotypes between healthy human individuals. Study-wide points: Having only a few donors restricted how much genetic and exposure-history diversity was captured. Larger estimated richness was generally seen in naive subsets than in memory subsets.

Cells designated naive CD8 were CD45RO-negative and were positively selected for CCR7, with terminally differentiated effector memory CD45RA+ cells excluded. As regards this clone: Its antigen is not identified.

Germline CDR1 and CDR2: PRHDT and FYEKMQ (reference sequence). J lost 5 bases, V lost 7 bases, and 8 bases had no gene match. This CDR3 spans 13 amino acids. Researchers ran the assay at a deep level. Clones were sequenced by immunoSEQ multiplex PCR, and TCRdb holds only the in-frame ones, with some missing. The sample has 1.5 million to 2.5 million clones; about 95% are singletons. What was sequenced was naive CD8+ T cells sorted from blood. The sequence came from a man in his late teens or twenties in good health. J is TRBJ2-7 and V is TRBV13, with 7 bases matching TRBD2. CDR3 sequence (DNA): TGTGCCAGCACCTCCGGACTAGGAAACGAGCAGTACTTC. As protein: CASTSGLGNEQYF. Complete variable domain (other parts from reference TRBV13 and TRBJ2-7): AAGVIQSPRHLIKEKRETATLKCYPIPRHDTVYWYQQGPGQDPQFLISFYEKMQSDKGSIPDRFSAQQFSDYHSELNMSSLELGDSALYFCASTSGLGNEQYFGPGTRLTVT.